One sample yielded the 6 T cell receptor beta chains listed below, sequenced in a study of OX40 agonist ivuxolimab in advanced cancers. The data were produced by immunoSEQ multiplex PCR, yet TCRdb's version contains in-frame clones alone and is incomplete. Among 65,000 to 95,000 clones listed, roughly 92% were seen once. The specimen comprised CD4+ or CD8+ T cells sorted from blood, sampled in a trial of the OX40 agonist ivuxolimab. These receptors came from an adult with an advanced solid tumor such as melanoma, head and neck, liver or kidney cancer.

V and J are TRBV9 and TRBJ1-1; D call uncertain. Germline values: CDR1 SGDLS, CDR2 YYNGEE. V was trimmed by 0 bases and J by 2 bases, leaving 2 bases between them. The CDR3 is made up of 12 amino acids. DNA of the CDR3: TGTGCCAGCAGCGTAGATAACACTGAAGCTTTCTTT. It is translated as CASSVDNTEAFF.

The chain recombines TRBV5-1 with TRBJ1-3; D gene uncertain. Germline V gives CDR1 SGHRS, CDR2 YFSETQ. V was cut by 0 bases and J by 4 bases, with 8 bases left in between. The CDR3 consists of 14 residues. The CDR3 sequence is CASSLGEAGNTIYF. DNA of the CDR3: TGCGCCAGCAGCTTGGGAGAGGCAGGAAACACCATATATTTT.

The chain employs TRBV7-9 and TRBJ2-5; no clear D. This CDR3 is 13 amino acids long. V lost 7 bases, J lost 2 bases, and 11 bases lay in between. Germline CDR1 and CDR2: SEHNR and FQNEAQ (reference sequence). CDR3 DNA: TGTGCCAGCAAAGAATGGGGTCAAGAGACCCAGTACTTC. This translates into CASKEWGQETQYF.

With respect to this clone: At one end, the junction sequence differs from germline, possibly due to a read error. This CDR3 is also generated by other DNA sequences in the sample. The V and J genes are TRBV9 and TRBJ2-5; D possibly uses TRBD1 or TRBD2 (5 bases each). CDR1 is SGDLS and CDR2 is YYNGEE in the germline V gene. This CDR3 contains 17 residues. The CDR3 nucleotides are TGTGCCAGCAGCGCTATCCCCACCGGGACGACACAAGAGACTCAGTACTTC. Translation gives CASSAIPTGTTQETQYF.

V is TRBV4-2 and J is TRBJ2-1; 7 nucleotides line up with TRBD2. There are 18 residues in the CDR3. The V segment lost 0 bases and the J segment 1 base; nucleotides outside the gene matches: 9. Per the germline V gene, CDR1 is LGHNA and CDR2 is YNFKEQ. CDR3 nucleotide sequence: TGTGCCAGCAGCCAAGATCTAGTTGAGCGGGGATCCTACAATGAGCAGTTCTTC. Its protein product is CASSQDLVERGSYNEQFF.

This chain connects TRBV30 to TRBJ1-5, with a possible D match to TRBD1 (6 bases). The V end was cut by 0 bases, the J end by 2 bases, with 14 bases between. This CDR3 comprises 16 residues. CDR1 and CDR2 from the germline V gene are GTSNPN and SVGIG (reference sequence). CDR3 residues: CAWSVPKHRGNQPQHF. CDR3 DNA: TGTGCCTGGAGTGTACCTAAACACAGGGGCAATCAGCCCCAGCATTTT.